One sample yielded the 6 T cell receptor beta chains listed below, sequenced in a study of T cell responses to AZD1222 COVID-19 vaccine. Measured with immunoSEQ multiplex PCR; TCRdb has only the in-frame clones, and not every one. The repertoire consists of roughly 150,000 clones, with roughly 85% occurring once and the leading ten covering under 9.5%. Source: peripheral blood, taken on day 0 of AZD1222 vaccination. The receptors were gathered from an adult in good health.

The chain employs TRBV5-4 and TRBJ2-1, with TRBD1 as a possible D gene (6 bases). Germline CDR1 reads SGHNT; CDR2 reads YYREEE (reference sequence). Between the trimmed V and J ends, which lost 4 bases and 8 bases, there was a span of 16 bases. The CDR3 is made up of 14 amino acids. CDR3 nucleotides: TGTGCCAGCAGCCCCTGGGCAGGGGTGGATGAGCAGTTCTTC. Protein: CASSPWAGVDEQFF. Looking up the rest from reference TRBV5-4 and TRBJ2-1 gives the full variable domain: ETGVTQSPTHLIKTRGQQVTLRCSSQSGHNTVSWYQQALGQGPQFIFQYYREEENGRGNFPPRFSGLQFPNYSSELNVNALELDDSALYLCASSPWAGVDEQFFGPGTRLTVL.

CDR3 residues: CASGALVGGYTF. In nucleotides, the CDR3 is TGTGCCAGCGGGGCCCTGGTGGGAGGCTACACCTTC. The chain carries TRBV28 and TRBJ1-2; possible D gene TRBD1, 5 bases. This CDR3 region has 12 residues. Germline CDR1 MDHEN, CDR2 SYDVKM. V was cut by 8 bases and J by 8 bases, with 15 bases left in between.

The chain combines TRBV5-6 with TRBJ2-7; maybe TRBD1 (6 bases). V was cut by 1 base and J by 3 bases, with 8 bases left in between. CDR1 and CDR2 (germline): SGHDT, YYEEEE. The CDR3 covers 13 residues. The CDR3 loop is CASSLTGNYEQYF. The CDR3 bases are TGTGCCAGCAGCTTGACAGGGAACTACGAGCAGTACTTC.

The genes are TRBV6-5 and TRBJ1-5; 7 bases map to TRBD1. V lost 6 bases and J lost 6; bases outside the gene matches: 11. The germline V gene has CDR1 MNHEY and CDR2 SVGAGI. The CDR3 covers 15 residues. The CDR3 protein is CASSLSRGAGQPQHF. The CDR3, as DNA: TGTGCCAGCAGCCTCAGCAGGGGGGCAGGTCAGCCCCAGCATTTT.

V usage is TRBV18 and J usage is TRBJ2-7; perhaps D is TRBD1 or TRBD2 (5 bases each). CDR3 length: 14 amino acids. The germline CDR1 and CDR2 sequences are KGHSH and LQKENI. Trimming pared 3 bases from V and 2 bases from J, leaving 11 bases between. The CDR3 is CASSPAGATYEQYF. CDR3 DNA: TGTGCCAGCTCACCCGCCGGGGCCACCTACGAGCAGTACTTC.

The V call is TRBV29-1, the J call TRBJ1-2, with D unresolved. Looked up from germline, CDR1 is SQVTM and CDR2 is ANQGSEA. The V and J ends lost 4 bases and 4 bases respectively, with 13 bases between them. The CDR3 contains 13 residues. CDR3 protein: CSVGRQAFYGYTF. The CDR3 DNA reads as TGCAGCGTTGGAAGGCAGGCGTTCTATGGCTACACCTTC.